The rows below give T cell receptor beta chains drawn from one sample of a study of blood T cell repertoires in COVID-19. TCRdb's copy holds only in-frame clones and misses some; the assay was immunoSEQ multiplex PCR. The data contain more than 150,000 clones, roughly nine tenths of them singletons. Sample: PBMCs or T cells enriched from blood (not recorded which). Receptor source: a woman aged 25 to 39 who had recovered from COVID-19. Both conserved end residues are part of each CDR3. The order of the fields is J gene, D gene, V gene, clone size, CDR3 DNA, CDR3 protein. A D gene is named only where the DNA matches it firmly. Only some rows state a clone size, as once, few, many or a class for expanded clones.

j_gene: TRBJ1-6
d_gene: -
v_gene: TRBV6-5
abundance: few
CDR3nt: TGTGCCAGCAGCCCGCGGGGCCTTCCCAATTCACCCCTCCACTTT
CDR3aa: CASSPRGLPNSPLHF

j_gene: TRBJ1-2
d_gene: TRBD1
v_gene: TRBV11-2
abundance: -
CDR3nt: TGTGCCAGCAGAGGAACCGGGACAGGGTTAATTAGGGGTGGCTACACCTTC
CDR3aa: CASRGTGTGLIRGGYTF

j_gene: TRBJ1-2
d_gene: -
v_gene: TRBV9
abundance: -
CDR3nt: TGTGCCAGCAGCGTAGCTAACCTCGGTGGCTACACCTTC
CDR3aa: CASSVANLGGYTF

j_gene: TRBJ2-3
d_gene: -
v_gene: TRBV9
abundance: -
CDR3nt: TGTGCCAGCAGCGCTGGGGACTCACCGGCGGAGGATACGCAGTATTTT
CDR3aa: CASSAGDSPAEDTQYF

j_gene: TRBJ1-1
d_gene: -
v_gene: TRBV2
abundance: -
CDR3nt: TGTGCCAGCAGTGTGGGCGCAGTGGGCACTGAAGCTTTCTTT
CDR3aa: CASSVGAVGTEAFF

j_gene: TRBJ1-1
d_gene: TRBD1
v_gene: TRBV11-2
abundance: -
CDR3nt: TGTGCCAGCAGCTTTAGGGGGCAAGGGGAAGCTTTCTTT
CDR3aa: CASSFRGQGEAFF

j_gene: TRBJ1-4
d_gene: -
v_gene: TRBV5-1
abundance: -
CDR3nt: TGCGCCAGCCGCGGATCGGCTAATGAAAAACTGTTTTTT
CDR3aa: CASRGSANEKLFF

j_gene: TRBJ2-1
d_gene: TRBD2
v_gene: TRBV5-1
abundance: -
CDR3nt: TGCGCCAGCAGCTTGGAACCCGGGACTAGGTACAATGAGCAGTTCTTC
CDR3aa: CASSLEPGTRYNEQFF

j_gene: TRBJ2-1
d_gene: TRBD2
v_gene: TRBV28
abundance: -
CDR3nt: TGTGCCAGCAGTTGGGTACTAGCGGGGGGTGTTGAGCAGTTCTTC
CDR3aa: CASSWVLAGGVEQFF

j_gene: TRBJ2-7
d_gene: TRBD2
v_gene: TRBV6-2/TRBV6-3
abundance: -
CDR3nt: TGTGCCAGCAGTTACGGGGCACTACCTGGACTAGCGGGGGTCGAGCAGTACTTC
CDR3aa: CASSYGALPGLAGVEQYF

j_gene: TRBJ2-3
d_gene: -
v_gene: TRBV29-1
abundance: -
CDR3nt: TGCAGCGTTGAAGTGGCTAGCACAGATACGCAGTATTTT
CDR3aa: CSVEVASTDTQYF

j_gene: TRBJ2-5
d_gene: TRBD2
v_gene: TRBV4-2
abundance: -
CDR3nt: TGTGCCAGCAGCCAAGATGTGAGAGCGGGAGTATTAGAGACCCAGTACTTC
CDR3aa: CASSQDVRAGVLETQYF

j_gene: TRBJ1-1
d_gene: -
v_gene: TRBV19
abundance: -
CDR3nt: TGTGCCAGTAGTAAACGGGCGGGAATGAACACTGAAGCTTTCTTT
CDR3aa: CASSKRAGMNTEAFF

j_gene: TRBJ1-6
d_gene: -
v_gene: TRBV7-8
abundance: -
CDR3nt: TGTGCCAGCAGCTTAGCCCCGAATTCACCCCTCCACTTT
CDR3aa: CASSLAPNSPLHF

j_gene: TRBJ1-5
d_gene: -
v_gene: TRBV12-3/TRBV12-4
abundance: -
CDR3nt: TGTGCCAGCAGTTTAAAGGGGATCCAGCCCCAGCATTTT
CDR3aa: CASSLKGIQPQHF

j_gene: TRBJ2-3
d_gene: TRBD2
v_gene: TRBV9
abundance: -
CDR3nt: TGTGCCAGCAGCGTGGAGGGGCGGGAGGATACGCAGTATTTT
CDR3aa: CASSVEGREDTQYF

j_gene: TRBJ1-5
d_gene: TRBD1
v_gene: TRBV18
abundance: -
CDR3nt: TGTGCCAGCTCACAACAGGGGGCGAACAATCAGCCCCAGCATTTT
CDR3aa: CASSQQGANNQPQHF

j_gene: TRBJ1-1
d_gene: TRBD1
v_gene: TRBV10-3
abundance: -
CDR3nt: TGTGCCATCAGGGACAGGGGGCGTTCTGAAGCTTTCTTT
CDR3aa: CAIRDRGRSEAFF

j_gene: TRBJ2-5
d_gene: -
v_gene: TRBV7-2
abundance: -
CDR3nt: TGTGCCAGCAGCCGGGACTTCCAAGAGACCCAGTACTTC
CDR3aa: CASSRDFQETQYF

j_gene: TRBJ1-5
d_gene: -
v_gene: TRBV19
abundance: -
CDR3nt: TGTGCCAGTAGATCCCAGGGGTATAGCAATCAGCCCCAGCATTTT
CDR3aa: CASRSQGYSNQPQHF

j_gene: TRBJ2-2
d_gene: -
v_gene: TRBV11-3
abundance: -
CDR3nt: TGTGCCAGCAGCTTAGATCTGGGAGGCGGGGAGCTGTTTTTT
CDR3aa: CASSLDLGGGELFF

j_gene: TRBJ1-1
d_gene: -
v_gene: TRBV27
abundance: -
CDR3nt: TGTGCCAGCATTAGAGGGGGTGGGAACACTGAAGCTTTCTTT
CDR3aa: CASIRGGGNTEAFF

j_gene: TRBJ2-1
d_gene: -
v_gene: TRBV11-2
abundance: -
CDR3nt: TGTGCCAGCAGCTTAAGTCAGGGGAACAATGAGCAGTTCTTC
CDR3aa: CASSLSQGNNEQFF

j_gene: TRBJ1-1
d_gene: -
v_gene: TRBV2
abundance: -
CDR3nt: TGTGCCAGCAGTGAGCACATTAAAGGGGGTGAAGCTTTCTTT
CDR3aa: CASSEHIKGGEAFF

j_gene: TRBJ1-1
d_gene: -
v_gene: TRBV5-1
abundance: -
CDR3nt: TGCGCCAGCAGCTTGCCCCCAGGGGCCAACACTGAAGCTTTCTTT
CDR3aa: CASSLPPGANTEAFF

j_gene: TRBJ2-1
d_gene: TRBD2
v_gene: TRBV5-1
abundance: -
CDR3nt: TGCGCCAGCAGCTTGGCCGGGACTAGCAGTGAGCAGTTCTTC
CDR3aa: CASSLAGTSSEQFF

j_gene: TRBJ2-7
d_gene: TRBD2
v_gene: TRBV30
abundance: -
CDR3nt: TGTGCCTGGAGCGGCGGGGGGGGAGTGTACGAGCAGTACTTC
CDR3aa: CAWSGGGGVYEQYF

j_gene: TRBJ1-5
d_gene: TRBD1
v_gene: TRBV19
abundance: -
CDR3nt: TGTGCCAGTAGCATAACAGGGGGTACCAATCAGCCCCAGCATTTT
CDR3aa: CASSITGGTNQPQHF

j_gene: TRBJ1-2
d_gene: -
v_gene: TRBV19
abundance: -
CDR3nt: TGTGCCAGTAGCCAGGGGTGGAGGGGCTACACCTTC
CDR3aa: CASSQGWRGYTF

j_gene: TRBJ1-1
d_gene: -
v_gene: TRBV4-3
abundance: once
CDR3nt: TGCGCCAGCAGCCAAGATCCTCGGGGAATGAACACTGAAGCTTTCTTT
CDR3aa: CASSQDPRGMNTEAFF

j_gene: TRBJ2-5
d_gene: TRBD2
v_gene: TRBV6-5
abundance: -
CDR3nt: TGTGCCAGCACTAGCGGGGGGAGACAAGAGACCCAGTACTTC
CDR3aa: CASTSGGRQETQYF

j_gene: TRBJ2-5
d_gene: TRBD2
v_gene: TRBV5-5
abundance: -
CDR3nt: TGTGCCAGCAGCTTGAGGTCGGGGGGTAACGTCCAAGAGACCCAGTACTTC
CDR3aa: CASSLRSGGNVQETQYF

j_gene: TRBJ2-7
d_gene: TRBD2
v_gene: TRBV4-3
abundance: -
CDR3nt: TGCGCCAGCAGCCGGTCCGTTATTGGGGGGGATGTCTACGAGCAGTACTTC
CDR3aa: CASSRSVIGGDVYEQYF

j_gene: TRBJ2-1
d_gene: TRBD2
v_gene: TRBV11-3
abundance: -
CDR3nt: TGTGCCAGCAGCTTAAACCTAGCGGGAGGGAATGAGCAGTTCTTC
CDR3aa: CASSLNLAGGNEQFF

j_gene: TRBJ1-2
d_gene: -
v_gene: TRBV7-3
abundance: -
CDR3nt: TGTGCCAGCAGTCCGGGAGGGGACCCCGGCTACACCTTC
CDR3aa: CASSPGGDPGYTF

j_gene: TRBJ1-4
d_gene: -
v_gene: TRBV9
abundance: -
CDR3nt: TGTGCCAGCAGTTCTCATGGGGGGTCATCTAATGAAAAACTGTTTTTT
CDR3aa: CASSSHGGSSNEKLFF

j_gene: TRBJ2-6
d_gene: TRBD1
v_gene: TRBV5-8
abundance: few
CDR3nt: TGTGCCAGCAGCTTGGTGGGGGGACAGGTTATCTCTGGGGCCAACGTCCTGACTTTC
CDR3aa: CASSLVGGQVISGANVLTF

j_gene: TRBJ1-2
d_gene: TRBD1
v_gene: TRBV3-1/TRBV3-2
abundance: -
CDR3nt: TGTGCCAGCAGCCAAGACCTAGGGTCAGGGGGCTCGGGAGAAGGCTACACCTTC
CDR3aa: CASSQDLGSGGSGEGYTF

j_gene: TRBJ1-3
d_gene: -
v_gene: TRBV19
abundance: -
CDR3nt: TGTGCCAGTAGTATAGACGCGAGCTCTGGAAACACCATATATTTT
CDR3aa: CASSIDASSGNTIYF

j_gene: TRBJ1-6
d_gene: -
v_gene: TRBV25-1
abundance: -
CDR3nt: TGTGCCAGCAGTGAACGCTTTAGGGGGACCTTCTATTCACCCCTCCACTTT
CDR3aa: CASSERFRGTFYSPLHF

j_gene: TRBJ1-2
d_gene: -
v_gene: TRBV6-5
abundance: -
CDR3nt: TGTGCCAGCAGTACGGACAGAAAGTTTAACTATGGCTACACCTTC
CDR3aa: CASSTDRKFNYGYTF

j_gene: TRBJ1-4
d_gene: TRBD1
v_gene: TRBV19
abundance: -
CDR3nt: TGTGCCATCCCAGGGGGGATAGGTCCCACTAATGAAAAACTGTTTTTT
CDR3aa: CAIPGGIGPTNEKLFF

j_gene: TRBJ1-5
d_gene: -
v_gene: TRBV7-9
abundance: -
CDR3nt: TGTGCCAGCAGCTCGGTCGGGGATAGCAATCAGCCCCAGCATTTT
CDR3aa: CASSSVGDSNQPQHF

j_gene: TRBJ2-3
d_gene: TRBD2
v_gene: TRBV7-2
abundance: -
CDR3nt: TGTGCCAGCAGCCCTCCTCCTAGCGGGGGGGGAGATACGCAGTATTTT
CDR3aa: CASSPPPSGGGDTQYF